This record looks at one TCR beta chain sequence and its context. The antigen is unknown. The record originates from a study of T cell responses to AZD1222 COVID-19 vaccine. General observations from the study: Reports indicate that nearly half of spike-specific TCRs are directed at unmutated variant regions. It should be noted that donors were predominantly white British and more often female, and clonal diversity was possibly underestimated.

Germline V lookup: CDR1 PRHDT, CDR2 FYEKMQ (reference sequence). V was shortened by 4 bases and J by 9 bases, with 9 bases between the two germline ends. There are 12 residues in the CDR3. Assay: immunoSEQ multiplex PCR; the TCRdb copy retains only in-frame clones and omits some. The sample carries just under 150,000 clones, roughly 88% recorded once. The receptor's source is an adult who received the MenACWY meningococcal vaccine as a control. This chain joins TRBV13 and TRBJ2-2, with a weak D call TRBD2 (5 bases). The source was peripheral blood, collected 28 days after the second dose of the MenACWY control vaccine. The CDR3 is CASSSGVRELFF. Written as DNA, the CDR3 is TGTGCCAGCAGCTCCGGGGTTCGGGAGCTGTTTTTT.